Many counts were recorded for the clone carrying this T cell receptor (beta chain). The antigen is not known. The sample is drawn from a study of spatial heterogeneity in lung cancer. Study results and limitations: Counts of expanded alpha and beta TCRs within tumors tracked the tumor nonsynonymous mutation count.

TCRdb re-analysed the 5' RACE reads in MiXCR, keeping a single row per CDR3 protein. The data show about 14,000 distinct CDR3 sequences, roughly 4.7% seen once. The time point here: sample taken at primary tumor resection. This TCR was sampled from a female donor with early-stage non-small cell lung cancer. Sequenced material: lung tumor tissue, taken at surgery.

CDR3 coding DNA: TGCAGTGCAGAAACTAGAGAGCGACACACTGAAGCTTTCTTT. It yields the protein CSAETRERHTEAFF. The chain carries TRBV20-1 and TRBJ1-1; unclear D gene. Germline V gene lookup returns CDR1 DFQATT and CDR2 SNEGSKA (reference sequence). The CDR3 length is 14 residues. Trimming removed 6 bases from V and 3 bases from J, with 17 bases in between.